One and the same sample provided the 13 T cell receptor beta chains below, sequenced in a study of regulatory T cells in long-lasting Graves disease. Time point defined: newly diagnosed GD, antithyroid drugs for less than 3 months. RNA isolated from PBMCs was used to make the TCR library. Arm-PCR of CDR3 regions and iRepertoire HTBI primers were used to build TCR beta libraries. Via MiXCR, TCRdb re-called the multiplex PCR reads, giving one row per CDR3 protein. The sample shows 550,000 to 650,000 distinct CDR3 sequences, around 15% of them seen only once. The same sample was also studied in work on T cells in Graves' hyperthyroidism and ophthalmopathy.

Specimen: peripheral blood mononuclear cells (PBMCs), collected at new diagnosis, from a patient treated with antithyroid drugs. Receptor source: a man between 18 and 35 years old with Graves disease.

This clonotype has at least ten counts. The chain has TRBV28 and TRBJ2-4; D is possibly TRBD2 (5 bases). Germline V gene lookup returns CDR1 MDHEN and CDR2 SYDVKM. The CDR3 contains 12 residues. With 11 bases removed from V and 5 bases from J, the gap between germline ends came to 13 bases. In DNA form, the CDR3 reads TGTGCCGCCGGCGGGTGGGAAAACATTCAGTACTTC. As protein: CAAGGWENIQYF.

This clonotype was detected many times. The chain couples TRBV2 to TRBJ1-1; a weak D match, TRBD1 (5 bases). Trimming stripped 7 bases from V and 3 bases from J, with 12 bases between. Germline CDR1 and CDR2: SNHLY and FYNNEI. CDR3 length equals 13 residues. Here the CDR3 DNA reads TGTGCCAGCAATCCACAGGAAGACACTGAAGCTTTCTTT. Translated, it gives CASNPQEDTEAFF.

This clonotype turned up a few times. The chain has TRBV20-1 and TRBJ2-2; D unclear. The CDR3 has 15 residues. The germline V gene encodes CDR1 DFQATT and CDR2 SNEGSKA (reference sequence). V was shortened by 3 bases and J by 1 base, with 12 bases between the two germline ends. The CDR3 DNA reads TGCAGTGCTAGTTTGCTCGCAGGGAACACCGGGGAGCTGTTTTTT. Residues: CSASLLAGNTGELFF.

This clonotype was detected only a few times. The chain employs TRBV6-1 and TRBJ1-4; D remains unclear. Trimming left V 2 bases short and J 0 bases short, with 10 bases between. Germline values: CDR1 MNHNS, CDR2 SASEGT. This CDR3 has 16 residues. The CDR3 spells CASSEYWGATNEKLFF. CDR3 sequence (DNA): TGTGCCAGCAGTGAATACTGGGGAGCAACTAATGAAAAACTGTTTTTT.

The CDR3 region is CSASMAVTEAFF. CDR3 DNA: TGCAGTGCTAGTATGGCAGTCACTGAAGCTTTCTTT. V usage is TRBV20-1 and J usage is TRBJ1-1, with D hard to call. In germline, CDR1 is DFQATT, CDR2 SNEGSKA (reference sequence). The CDR3 has 12 residues. The V gene lost 3 bases and the J gene lost 4 bases, with 9 bases spanning the gap.

The J gene is TRBJ2-3, the V gene TRBV11-2; 8 bases align to TRBD1. Germline V gene data show CDR1 as SGHAT and CDR2 as FQNNGV. After removal of 1 base from V and 2 bases from J, the junction contained 8 bases not matched to a gene. The CDR3 is 17 amino acids. This CDR3 reads CASSLADRGPPTDTQYF. The CDR3 bases are TGTGCCAGCAGCTTAGCAGACAGGGGTCCCCCCACAGATACGCAGTATTTT.

This clonotype was seen many times. The V gene is TRBV5-1, the J gene TRBJ2-1, with 11 bases lining up with TRBD2. With V trimmed by 5 bases and J by 9 bases, 10 bases remained unmatched. The CDR3 length is 15 residues. Germline values: CDR1 SGHRS, CDR2 YFSETQ. The CDR3 protein is CASRHLSGRGVEQFF. The DNA for the CDR3 is TGCGCCAGCAGACACCTTAGCGGGAGGGGGGTTGAGCAGTTCTTC.

Ten or more counts support this clonotype. The chain links TRBV5-1 to TRBJ1-2; D not certain. This CDR3 is built from 13 residues. CDR1 and CDR2 (germline): SGHRS, YFSETQ. V dropped 1 base and J dropped 6 bases, with 10 bases sitting between them. CDR3 bases: TGCGCCAGCAGCTTGCCCGGCGACGATGGCTACACCTTC. This encodes CASSLPGDDGYTF. The entire variable domain, with the rest obtained from reference TRBV5-1 and TRBJ1-2, is as follows: KAGVTQTPRYLIKTRGQQVTLSCSPISGHRSVSWYQQTPGQGLQFLFEYFSETQRNKGNFPGRFSGRQFSNSRSEMNVSTLELGDSALYLCASSLPGDDGYTFGSGTRLTVV.

This clonotype was detected many times. The chain recombines TRBV30 with TRBJ2-1, with 11 positions matching TRBD2. The CDR3 loop spans 15 amino acids. In germline, CDR1 is GTSNPN, CDR2 SVGIG (reference sequence). V lost 5 bases, J lost 6 bases, and 9 bases stayed unmatched. This CDR3 reads CAWPPSGRLFNEQFF. CDR3 in DNA: TGTGCCTGGCCTCCTAGCGGGAGGCTTTTCAATGAGCAGTTCTTC.

The CDR3 loop reads CASSGGGSGVGYEQYF. In DNA, the CDR3 is TGCGCCAGCAGCGGTGGTGGTAGCGGGGTCGGGTACGAGCAGTACTTC. V and J are TRBV5-1 and TRBJ2-7, with 8 bases identical to TRBD2. Germline trimming cut 4 bases from V and 4 bases from J; bases unmatched to any gene: 13. Germline V lookup: CDR1 SGHRS, CDR2 YFSETQ. The CDR3 spans 16 residues.

This clonotype appeared a few times. This chain joins TRBV12-3 or TRBV12-4 and TRBJ2-6; the D is unclear. V shed 3 bases and J shed 0 bases, with 6 bases lying between them. The CDR3 covers 15 residues. The CDR3 sequence: CASSFLVSGANVLTF. DNA for the CDR3: TGTGCCAGCAGTTTTTTGGTCTCTGGGGCCAACGTCCTGACTTTC.

This clonotype was detected only a few times. CDR3: CASSLFSSGGNQPQHF. The CDR3 nucleotides read TGTGCCAGCAGTTTATTCTCCTCTGGGGGTAATCAGCCCCAGCATTTT. The chain recombines TRBV28 with TRBJ1-5; D is perhaps TRBD1 (5 bases). Trimming pared 1 base from V and 4 bases from J, leaving 14 bases between. Germline V gene lookup returns CDR1 MDHEN and CDR2 SYDVKM. CDR3 length: 16 amino acids.

V gene TRBV7-8 combines with J gene TRBJ1-1; 8 nucleotides agree with TRBD1. The CDR3 runs 17 residues. The germline V gene encodes CDR1 SGHVS and CDR2 FQNEAQ. Trimming at V came to 5 bases and at J to 3 bases, leaving 14 bases not matched to a gene. The CDR3 sequence: CASSGRDRRTMDTEAFF. CDR3 DNA sequence: TGTGCCAGCAGCGGCCGGGACAGGAGGACCATGGACACTGAAGCTTTCTTT.